Described below is a single T cell receptor beta chain sequence and its context. In germline, CDR1 is MNHNY, CDR2 SVGAGI (reference sequence). V was trimmed by 5 bases and J by 8 bases, leaving 15 bases between them. The CDR3 runs to 13 residues. This record comes from a study of blood T cell repertoires in COVID-19. Produced via immunoSEQ multiplex PCR; TCRdb's table is partial and in-frame only. The repertoire holds more than 250,000 clones, with around 88% as singletons. The genes are TRBV6-6 and TRBJ1-1; TRBD1 is a possible D gene (6 bases). Sequencing was performed on peripheral blood. The receptor's source is a woman aged 25 to 39 with COVID-19, enrolled during active disease. CDR3 bases: TGTGCCAGCAGTCGGGACACTAACAGAGAAGCTTTCTTT. It is translated as CASSRDTNREAFF.